What follows are 26 T cell receptor beta chains derived from one specimen sequenced in a study of beta chain features in type 1 diabetes. The study's findings and limits: People with Type 1 diabetes carried modestly yet significantly shorter TCRB CDR3s in all four CD4+ subsets.

The isolated RNA, all of it, was reverse transcribed, so expressed TCRB transcripts were what got sequenced. The table came from immunoSEQ multiplex PCR; TCRdb's copy has only in-frame clones and leaves some out. This table has 550,000 to 850,000 clones, about an eighth appearing once. These receptors have no known antigen. Sequencing used naive CD4+ T cells from blood. These receptors were collected from a man younger than 30 with type 1 diabetes.

The rearrangement links TRBV6-5 to TRBJ2-7; D is uncertain. The CDR3 is 11 residues long. Trimming stripped 7 bases from V and 12 bases from J, with 16 bases between. Looked up from germline, CDR1 is MNHEY and CDR2 is SVGAGI. CDR3 DNA: TGTGCCAGCAAGGTGGGCCGTCGGGCGTACTTC. Translating gives CASKVGRRAYF.

V and J are TRBV7-9 and TRBJ1-1, with 7 bases fitting TRBD1. This CDR3 is built from 15 residues. Germline CDR1 SEHNR, CDR2 FQNEAQ (reference sequence). The J segment lost 1 base and the V segment lost 4 bases, leaving 6 bases of the junction unmatched. The CDR3 DNA reads as TGTGCCAGCAGCTCACAGGGGCGGAAGAACACTGAAGCTTTCTTT. Its translation is CASSSQGRKNTEAFF.

The chain has TRBV4-1 and TRBJ1-4; D is uncertain. Per the germline V gene, CDR1 is MGHRA and CDR2 is YSYEKL. The CDR3 is 15 residues long. V was shortened by 4 bases and J by 0 bases, with 9 bases between the two germline ends. The CDR3 protein is CASSPLGATNEKLFF. The CDR3 DNA reads TGCGCCAGCAGCCCCCTGGGTGCAACTAATGAAAAACTGTTTTTT.

The sample holds a few counts of this clone. The chain carries TRBV18 and TRBJ2-5; 9 bases are a match to TRBD1. The CDR3 covers 14 residues. Germline assignment: CDR1 KGHSH and CDR2 LQKENI. The V segment lost 2 bases and the J segment 5 bases; nucleotides outside the gene matches: 3. CDR3 DNA: TGTGCCAGCTCACCAGGGACAGGGCTGGAGACCCAGTACTTC. Its translation is CASSPGTGLETQYF.

The chain couples TRBV15 to TRBJ2-3; 9 nucleotides align to TRBD1. The junction had 2 bases not matched to a gene; V was cut back by 8 bases and J by 2 bases. Germline V gives CDR1 LNHNV, CDR2 YYDKDF (reference sequence). The CDR3 is made up of 13 amino acids. The CDR3 nucleotides are TGTGCCACCGACAGGGGGAACACAGATACGCAGTATTTT. Translation gives CATDRGNTDTQYF.

The rearrangement uses TRBV29-1 and TRBJ1-2; a weak D match, TRBD1 (6 bases). The CDR3 totals 11 residues. Per the germline V gene, CDR1 is SQVTM and CDR2 is ANQGSEA. Trimming pared 5 bases from V and 9 bases from J, leaving 13 bases between. The CDR3 DNA reads TGCAGCGTTTCGGTACAGGGCCGCTACACCTTC. Translated: CSVSVQGRYTF.

This clone was seen only a few times. This chain connects TRBV5-1 to TRBJ2-5; 8 nucleotides line up with TRBD1. The CDR3 has 15 amino acids. The J segment lost 1 base and the V segment lost 4 bases, leaving 6 bases of the junction unmatched. Germline assignment: CDR1 SGHRS and CDR2 YFSETQ. The CDR3 loop is CASSDGQGIQETQYF. CDR3 bases: TGCGCCAGCAGCGACGGACAGGGAATCCAAGAGACCCAGTACTTC.

CDR3 nucleotide sequence: TGTGCCAGCAGTCCTAAGGCGGGGCTAATCTATGGCTACACCTTC. Translating it yields CASSPKAGLIYGYTF. This chain joins TRBV27 and TRBJ1-2; maybe TRBD1 (5 bases). V lost 5 bases and J lost 4, with 17 bases in between. The CDR3 has 15 residues. Germline values: CDR1 MNHEY, CDR2 SMNVEV (reference sequence).

The chain is built from TRBV7-9 and TRBJ1-6, with 7 bases identical to TRBD1. The CDR3 covers 14 residues. With 4 bases clipped from V and 8 bases from J, the junction kept 5 bases outside the gene matches. Germline CDR1 and CDR2: SEHNR and FQNEAQ (reference sequence). In DNA form, the CDR3 reads TGTGCCAGCAGCTATACAGGGGAATATTCACCCCTCCACTTT. Translated: CASSYTGEYSPLHF.

The chain is built from TRBV6-4 and TRBJ1-6; D ambiguous. The CDR3 loop spans 15 amino acids. CDR1 is MRHNA, CDR2 SNTAGT, per germline. Trimming shortened V by 2 bases and J by 1 base, and 6 bases separated the two germline ends. CDR3 nucleotide sequence: TGTGCCAGCAGTGACGATTTTTCCTATAATTCACCCCTCCACTTT. This codes for CASSDDFSYNSPLHF.

This clone was seen only a few times. The chain has TRBV13 and TRBJ1-1; 7 bases line up with TRBD1. CDR3 size: 15 residues. The germline V gene has CDR1 PRHDT and CDR2 FYEKMQ (reference sequence). Losses at the gene ends were 5 bases for V and 1 base for J; bases not matched to a gene: 7. In DNA, the CDR3 is TGTGCCAGCAGCCCCGGCGACAGGGCGAACACTGAAGCTTTCTTT. Translated: CASSPGDRANTEAFF.

CDR3: CAWTSGGAHSPLHF. DNA for the CDR3: TGTGCCTGGACCTCCGGCGGAGCCCATTCACCCCTCCACTTT. V gene TRBV30 combines with J gene TRBJ1-6, with D unresolved. Germline CDR1 and CDR2: GTSNPN and SVGIG (reference sequence). The CDR3 contains 14 residues. V was clipped by 4 bases and J by 8 bases, with 15 bases between them.

This clone was detected only a few times. The chain carries TRBV9 and TRBJ2-5; 7 nucleotides agree with TRBD1. In germline, CDR1 is SGDLS, CDR2 YYNGEE. Trimming took 2 bases from V and 1 from J; bases not matched to a gene: 11. The CDR3 loop spans 17 amino acids. In DNA form, the CDR3 reads TGTGCCAGCAGCGTCCCTGATTCGGACAGGTTCCAAGAGACCCAGTACTTC. Translated, it gives CASSVPDSDRFQETQYF. Using reference TRBV9 and TRBJ2-5 for the parts outside the CDR3, the full variable domain is DSGVTQTPKHLITATGQRVTLRCSPRSGDLSVYWYQQSLDQGLQFLIQYYNGEERAKGNILERFSAQQFPDLHSELNLSSLELGDSALYFCASSVPDSDRFQETQYFGPGTRLLVL.

The V gene is TRBV2, the J gene TRBJ1-1; D might be TRBD1 (6 bases). CDR1 is SNHLY, CDR2 FYNNEI, per germline. Trimming took off 3 bases at V and 13 bases at J, with 18 bases between the two ends. This CDR3 has 13 amino acids. CDR3 residues: CASSDQDRSVGFF. The DNA of the CDR3 is TGTGCCAGCAGTGACCAAGACAGGTCTGTTGGTTTCTTT.

This clone showed up just a few times. This chain connects TRBV14 to TRBJ2-2; 8 positions match TRBD1. V trimming: 7 bases; J trimming: 7 bases; junction bases outside the gene matches: 8. Germline-derived CDR1 and CDR2 are SGHDN and FVKESK. The CDR3 runs to 14 residues. The CDR3 nucleotides read TGTGCCAGCACCCGACAGGGGTTTGGCGGGGAGCTGTTTTTT. Translating it yields CASTRQGFGGELFF.

This clone has a handful of counts. The rearrangement joins TRBV28 to TRBJ2-7, with D perhaps being TRBD1 or TRBD2 (7 bases each). The germline gives CDR1 MDHEN, CDR2 SYDVKM. V was clipped by 7 bases and J by 3 bases, with 22 bases between them. This CDR3 has 16 amino acids. CDR3 loop: CASTSPGQRGGYEQYF. The DNA of the CDR3 is TGTGCCAGCACCTCACCGGGACAGCGGGGAGGCTACGAGCAGTACTTC. Drawing the rest from reference TRBV28 and TRBJ2-7, the complete variable domain is DVKVTQSSRYLVKRTGEKVFLECVQDMDHENMFWYRQDPGLGLRLIYFSYDVKMKEKGDIPEGYSVSREKKERFSLILESASTNQTSMYLCASTSPGQRGGYEQYFGPGTRLTVT.

The CDR3 DNA sequence: TGTGCCAGCAGTGTACAGGCTGGCTATGGCTACACCTTC. Translated, it gives CASSVQAGYGYTF. The chain has TRBV25-1 and TRBJ1-2; possible D gene TRBD1, 5 bases. The V end lost 4 bases, the J end lost 4 bases, and 10 bases lay between the germline ends. The CDR3 extends over 13 amino acids. CDR1 is MGHDK, CDR2 SYGVNS, per germline.

This chain uses TRBV27 with TRBJ1-5; weak D call: TRBD1 (6 bases). CDR1 MNHEY and CDR2 SMNVEV come from the germline V gene (reference sequence). The CDR3 runs to 17 residues. V lost 10 bases to trimming and J lost 5 bases, with 27 bases between them. CDR3 sequence (DNA): TGTGCCACTTTGAAACACGGGGCCTTGGGGGGCCATCAGCCCCAGCATTTT. Translated, it gives CATLKHGALGGHQPQHF.

The chain carries TRBV5-1 and TRBJ1-1; tentative D call: TRBD1 (5 bases). V lost 4 bases to trimming and J lost 3 bases, with 19 bases between them. The germline V gene has CDR1 SGHRS and CDR2 YFSETQ. CDR3 length: 16 residues. The chain's CDR3 is CASSTGTSEVDTEAFF. The CDR3, as DNA: TGCGCCAGCAGCACTGGGACGTCGGAGGTGGACACTGAAGCTTTCTTT.

This clone was counted a few times. Other DNA sequences within the sample encode an identical CDR3. The V and J genes are TRBV30 and TRBJ2-5; TRBD2 is a possible D gene (6 bases). The CDR3 is 12 amino acids. CDR1 and CDR2 from the germline V gene are GTSNPN and SVGIG (reference sequence). V was trimmed by 1 base and J by 5 bases, leaving 8 bases between them. The CDR3 loop reads CAWSAGGETQYF. CDR3 DNA sequence: TGTGCCTGGAGTGCTGGGGGGGAGACCCAGTACTTC.

J is TRBJ1-5 and V is TRBV7-2; D may be TRBD1 (5 bases). Germline lookup yields CDR1 SGHTA and CDR2 FQGNSA. Trimming left V 3 bases short and J 8 bases short, with 14 bases between. The CDR3 contains 14 residues. CDR3 sequence: CASSFQISGEPQHF. CDR3 DNA sequence: TGTGCCAGCAGCTTCCAAATCTCGGGGGAGCCCCAGCATTTT.

This sequence joins TRBV15 and TRBJ2-2; 10 bases are a match to TRBD1. V shed 11 bases, J shed 3 bases, and the junction held 9 bases outside the gene matches. The CDR3 contains 15 residues. Germline V gives CDR1 LNHNV, CDR2 YYDKDF (reference sequence). CDR3 amino acids: CAFSRGTGDTGELFF. CDR3 DNA: TGTGCCTTTTCGAGAGGGACAGGGGACACCGGGGAGCTGTTTTTT.

The chain combines TRBV7-6 with TRBJ2-2; 9 bases line up with TRBD1. Germline V gives CDR1 SGHVS, CDR2 FNYEAQ. The CDR3 contains 15 residues. Trimming at V came to 4 bases and at J to 2 bases, leaving 2 bases not matched to a gene. This CDR3 is CASSSGQGNTGELFF. The CDR3 DNA follows: TGTGCCAGCAGCTCGGGACAGGGTAACACCGGGGAGCTGTTTTTT.

This clone showed up just a few times. Other DNA sequences from this sample encode an identical CDR3 as well. V gene TRBV20-1 combines with J gene TRBJ2-5; D unresolved. Looked up from germline, CDR1 is DFQATT and CDR2 is SNEGSKA (reference sequence). The ends were cut back, 5 bases at V and 5 bases at J, with 9 bases in the middle. The CDR3 spans 11 residues. The CDR3: CSAGLRETQYF. CDR3 DNA sequence: TGCAGTGCTGGCCTTCGGGAGACCCAGTACTTC.

The chain is built from TRBV11-2 and TRBJ2-3; 13 nucleotides agree with TRBD2. The CDR3 covers 18 residues. The junction had 11 bases not matched to a gene; V was cut back by 5 bases and J by 3 bases. From germline, CDR1 is SGHAT and CDR2 FQNNGV. Written as DNA, the CDR3 is TGTGCCAGCAGCCCTATTAGACTAGCGGGGGGATTGACAGATACGCAGTATTTT. Protein product: CASSPIRLAGGLTDTQYF.

A few counts support this clone. The rearrangement links TRBV29-1 to TRBJ1-2; D ambiguous. Trimming left V 4 bases short and J 4 bases short, with 10 bases between. CDR3 length: 12 residues. CDR1 is SQVTM and CDR2 is ANQGSEA in the germline V gene. In nucleotides, the CDR3 is TGCAGCGTTGTAGGGCAGTTCTATGGCTACACCTTC. Translation gives CSVVGQFYGYTF.